This entry concerns a single T cell receptor beta chain. Its antigen is still unknown. This CDR3 is 14 amino acids long. V gave up 9 bases and J gave up 0 bases, with 12 bases separating them. The germline V gene has CDR1 SGHTA and CDR2 FQGNSA. The table came from immunoSEQ multiplex PCR; TCRdb's copy has only in-frame clones and leaves some out. The sample has approximately 83,000 clones, approximately 85% seen once. This record belongs to a study of identifying expanded T cells in peripheral blood. During the collection period, no donor immune events like infections were recorded. Study-level results: Across healthy donors, higher total template counts meant significantly greater approximately two-week count variance. Technical replicates showed roughly 1.2 changed clones; approximately 2 weeks roughly 15; four weeks 19.

This receptor was identified in a person aged 18 to 75 in good health. Sequencing input: blood. The V gene is TRBV7-2, the J gene TRBJ1-3; D call uncertain. This CDR3 reads CASGRSSSGNTIYF. CDR3 DNA sequence: TGTGCCAGTGGACGGTCAAGCTCTGGAAACACCATATATTTT.